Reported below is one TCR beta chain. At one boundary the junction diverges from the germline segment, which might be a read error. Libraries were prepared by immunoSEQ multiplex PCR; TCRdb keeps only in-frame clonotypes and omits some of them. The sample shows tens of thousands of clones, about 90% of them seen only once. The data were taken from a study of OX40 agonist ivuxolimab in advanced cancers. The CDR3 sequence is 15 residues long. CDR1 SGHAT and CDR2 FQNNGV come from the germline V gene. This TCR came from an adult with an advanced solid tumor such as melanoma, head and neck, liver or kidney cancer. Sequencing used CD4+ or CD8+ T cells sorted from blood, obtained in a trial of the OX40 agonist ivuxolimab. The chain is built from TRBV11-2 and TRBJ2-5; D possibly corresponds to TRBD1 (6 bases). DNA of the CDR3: TGTGCCAGCAGCTTTAATCAGGGGCCCCAAGGGACCCAGTACTTC. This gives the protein CASSFNQGPQGTQYF.